The 10 T cell receptor beta chains below were found in one sample sequenced in a study of blood T cell repertoires in COVID-19. Here immunoSEQ multiplex PCR was the method, and the copy in TCRdb shows in-frame clones only, minus some. Seen here are 40,000 or so clones, 91% observed once, and the top ten hold 15% to 19%. Material: peripheral blood. The receptors shown here come from a woman aged 25 to 39 in a cohort sampled during active COVID-19.

This sequence joins TRBV7-9 and TRBJ2-2; no reliable D call. The CDR3 runs to 14 residues. The germline V gene encodes CDR1 SEHNR and CDR2 FQNEAQ (reference sequence). Trimming cost V 3 bases and J 1 base, with 6 bases left between them. CDR3 in DNA: TGTGCCAGCAGCTTCAGACAGAACACCGGGGAGCTGTTTTTT. Residues: CASSFRQNTGELFF.

The chain joins TRBV19 to TRBJ2-1, with 14 bases fitting TRBD2. The CDR3 contains 18 residues. Germline-derived CDR1 and CDR2 are LNHDA and SQIVND (reference sequence). V shed 4 bases and J 9 bases; nucleotides not matched to a gene: 14. CDR3 DNA: TGTGCCAGTAGTAGAGGGTATAGAGGACTAGCGGGAGGTACTGAGCAGTTCTTC. As protein: CASSRGYRGLAGGTEQFF.

V usage is TRBV4-3 and J usage is TRBJ1-2, with a possible D match to TRBD1 (6 bases). Trimming took 0 bases from V and 6 from J, leaving 14 bases between them. This CDR3 region has 15 residues. Germline assignment: CDR1 LGHNA and CDR2 YSLEER. Written as DNA, the CDR3 is TGCGCCAGCAGCCAAGAAATAACAGGGTTGAATGGCTACACCTTC. Translated: CASSQEITGLNGYTF.

The V gene is TRBV19, the J gene TRBJ2-6; D ambiguous. Trimming cost V 4 bases and J 0 bases, with 7 bases left between them. From germline, CDR1 is LNHDA and CDR2 SQIVND (reference sequence). The CDR3 is 15 residues long. CDR3 region: CASSSHSSGANVLTF. The CDR3 DNA reads TGTGCCAGTAGTAGCCACAGCTCTGGGGCCAACGTCCTGACTTTC.

This sequence joins TRBV5-1 and TRBJ1-2; no clear D gene. This CDR3 contains 12 residues. V gave up 8 bases and J gave up 2 bases, with 10 bases separating them. Per germline, CDR1 SGHRS and CDR2 YFSETQ. CDR3 sequence: CASSGENYGYTF. CDR3 DNA: TGCGCCAGTTCCGGGGAGAACTATGGCTACACCTTC.

The V and J genes are TRBV7-9 and TRBJ2-1, with D possibly matching TRBD1 (6 bases). Trimming removed 1 base from V and 3 bases from J, with 10 bases in between. The CDR3 sequence is 15 residues long. The germline V gene has CDR1 SEHNR and CDR2 FQNEAQ (reference sequence). The CDR3, as DNA: TGTGCCAGCAGCTTAGGGGACATCTTCTACAATGAGCAGTTCTTC. This sequence encodes CASSLGDIFYNEQFF.

The V gene is TRBV11-2, the J gene TRBJ2-1, with a possible D match to TRBD2 (6 bases). This CDR3 spans 15 amino acids. Germline CDR1 reads SGHAT; CDR2 reads FQNNGV. The V end was cut by 4 bases, the J end by 7 bases, with 17 bases between. The CDR3 is CASSSHVGTQNEQFF. DNA of the CDR3: TGTGCCAGCAGCTCCCACGTGGGGACTCAGAATGAGCAGTTCTTC.

The chain has TRBV19 and TRBJ1-6, with TRBD1 matching 10 bases. With 5 bases clipped from V and 7 bases from J, the junction kept 11 bases outside the gene matches. Germline V gene sequence: CDR1 LNHDA, CDR2 SQIVND (reference sequence). This CDR3 comprises 17 residues. The CDR3 protein is CASSAQDRGFMNSPLHF. The CDR3 DNA reads as TGTGCCAGTAGTGCCCAGGACAGGGGGTTTATGAATTCACCCCTCCACTTT.

V usage is TRBV28 and J usage is TRBJ1-6; 12 bases match TRBD1. This CDR3 is built from 18 residues. The V segment lost 3 bases and the J segment 8 bases; nucleotides outside the gene matches: 11. Germline lookup yields CDR1 MDHEN and CDR2 SYDVKM. CDR3 nucleotide sequence: TGTGCCAGCAGTTTTGGGACAGGGGGCGGATTGTGGCATTCACCCCTCCACTTT. Encoded protein: CASSFGTGGGLWHSPLHF.

This chain uses TRBV6-5 with TRBJ2-7; D is ambiguous. This CDR3 contains 11 residues. Per the germline V gene, CDR1 is MNHEY and CDR2 is SVGAGI. V lost 4 bases and J lost 13, with 14 bases in between. CDR3: CASSSHSLLYF. The CDR3 region has the DNA TGTGCCAGCAGTTCCCACAGCTTACTTTACTTC.